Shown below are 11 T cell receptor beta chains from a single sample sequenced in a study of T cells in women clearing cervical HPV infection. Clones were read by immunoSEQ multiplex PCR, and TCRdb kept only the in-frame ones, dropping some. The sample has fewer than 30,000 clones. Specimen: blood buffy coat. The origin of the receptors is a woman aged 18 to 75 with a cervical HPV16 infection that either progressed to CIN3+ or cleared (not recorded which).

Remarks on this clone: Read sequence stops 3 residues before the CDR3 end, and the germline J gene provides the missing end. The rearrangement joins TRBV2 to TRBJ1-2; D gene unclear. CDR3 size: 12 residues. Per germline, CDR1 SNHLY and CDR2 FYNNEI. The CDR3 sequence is CASSGPDWGYTF. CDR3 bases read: TGTGCCAGCAGTGGGCCTGACTGGGGC.

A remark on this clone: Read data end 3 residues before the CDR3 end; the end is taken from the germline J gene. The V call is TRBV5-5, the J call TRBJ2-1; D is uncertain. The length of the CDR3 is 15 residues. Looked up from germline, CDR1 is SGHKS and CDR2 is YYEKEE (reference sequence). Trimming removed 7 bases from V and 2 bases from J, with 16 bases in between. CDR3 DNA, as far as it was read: TGTGCCAGCCAACAGAGACCGCATGCCTACAATGAG. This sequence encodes CASQQRPHAYNE. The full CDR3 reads CASQQRPHAYNEQFF.

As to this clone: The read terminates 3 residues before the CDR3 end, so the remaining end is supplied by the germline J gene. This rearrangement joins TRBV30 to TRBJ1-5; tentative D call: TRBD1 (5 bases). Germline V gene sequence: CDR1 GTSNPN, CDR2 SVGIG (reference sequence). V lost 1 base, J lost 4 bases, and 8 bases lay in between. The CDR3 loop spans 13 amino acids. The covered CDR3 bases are TGTGCCTGGAGTGCCGGGGGGAATCAGCCC. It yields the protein CAWSAGGNQP. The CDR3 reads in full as CAWSAGGNQPQHF.

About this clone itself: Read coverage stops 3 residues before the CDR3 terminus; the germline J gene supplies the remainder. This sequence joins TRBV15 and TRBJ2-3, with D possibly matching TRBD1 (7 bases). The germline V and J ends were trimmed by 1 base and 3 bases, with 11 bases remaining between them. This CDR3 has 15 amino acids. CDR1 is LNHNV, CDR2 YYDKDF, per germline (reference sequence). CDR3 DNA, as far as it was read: TGTGCCACCAGCAGAGCAGGGGGGCGTACAGATACG. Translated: CATSRAGGRTDT. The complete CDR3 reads CATSRAGGRTDTQYF.

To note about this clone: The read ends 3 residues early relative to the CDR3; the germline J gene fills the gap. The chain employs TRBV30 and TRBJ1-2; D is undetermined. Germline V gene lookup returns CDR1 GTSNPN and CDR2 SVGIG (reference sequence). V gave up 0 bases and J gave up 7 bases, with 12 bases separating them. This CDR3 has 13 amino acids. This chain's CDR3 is CAWSVGGILGYTF. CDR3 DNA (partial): TGTGCCTGGAGTGTTGGCGGGATTCTTGGC.

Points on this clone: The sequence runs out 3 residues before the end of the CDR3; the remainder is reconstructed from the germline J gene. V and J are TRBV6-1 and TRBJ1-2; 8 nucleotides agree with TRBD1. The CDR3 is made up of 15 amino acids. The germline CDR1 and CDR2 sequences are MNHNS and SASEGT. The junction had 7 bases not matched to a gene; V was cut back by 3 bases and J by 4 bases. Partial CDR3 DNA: TGTGCCAGCAGTGAGGACAGGGTTTCTCCCTATGGC. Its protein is CASSEDRVSPYG. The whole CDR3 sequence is CASSEDRVSPYGYTF.

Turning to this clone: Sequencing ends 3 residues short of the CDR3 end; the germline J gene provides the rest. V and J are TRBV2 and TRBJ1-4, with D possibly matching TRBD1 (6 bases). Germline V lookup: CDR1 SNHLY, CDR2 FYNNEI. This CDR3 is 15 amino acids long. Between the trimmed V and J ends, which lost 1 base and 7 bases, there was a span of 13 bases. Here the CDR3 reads CASSEGGGGTEKLFF. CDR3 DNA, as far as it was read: TGTGCCAGCAGTGAAGGGGGGGGCGGGACTGAAAAA.

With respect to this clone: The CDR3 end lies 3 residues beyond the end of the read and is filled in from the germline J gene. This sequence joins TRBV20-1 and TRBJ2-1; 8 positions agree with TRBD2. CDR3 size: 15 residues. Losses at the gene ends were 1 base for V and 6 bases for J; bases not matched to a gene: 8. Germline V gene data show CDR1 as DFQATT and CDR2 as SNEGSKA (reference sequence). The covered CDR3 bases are TGCAGTGCTAGAGGAGTTAGCGGGAAGCTCAATGAG. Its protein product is CSARGVSGKLNE. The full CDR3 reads CSARGVSGKLNEQFF.

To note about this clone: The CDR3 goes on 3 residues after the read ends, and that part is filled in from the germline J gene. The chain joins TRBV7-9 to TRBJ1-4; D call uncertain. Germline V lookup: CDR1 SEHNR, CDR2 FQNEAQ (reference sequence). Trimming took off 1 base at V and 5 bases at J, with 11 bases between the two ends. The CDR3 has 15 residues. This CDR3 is CASSLDQDFNEKLFF. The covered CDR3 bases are TGTGCCAGCAGCTTAGATCAGGACTTCAATGAAAAA. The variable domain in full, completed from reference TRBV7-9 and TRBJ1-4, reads DTGVSQNPRHKITKRGQNVTFRCDPISEHNRLYWYRQTLGQGPEFLTYFQNEAQLEKSRLLSDRFSAERPKGSFSTLEIQRTEQGDSAMYLCASSLDQDFNEKLFFGSGTQLSVL.

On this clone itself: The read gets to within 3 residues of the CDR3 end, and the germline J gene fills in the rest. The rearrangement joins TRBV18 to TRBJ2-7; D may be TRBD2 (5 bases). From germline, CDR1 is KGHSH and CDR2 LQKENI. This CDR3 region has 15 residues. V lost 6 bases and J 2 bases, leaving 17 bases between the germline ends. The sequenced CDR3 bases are TGTGCCAGCTCCCCCCGGGGTCCAAACGCCTACGAG. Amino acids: CASSPRGPNAYE. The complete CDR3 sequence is CASSPRGPNAYEQYF.

CDR3 DNA (partial): TGTGCCAGCAGTTCCCTCGGGCGGGGGGGCAATGAG. Its protein is CASSSLGRGGNE. The full-length CDR3 reads as CASSSLGRGGNEQFF. The chain has TRBV12-3 or TRBV12-4 and TRBJ2-1, with 9 bases matching TRBD2. The read finishes 3 residues shy of the CDR3 end, and the germline J gene is used to complete it. V gave up 4 bases and J gave up 6 bases; unmatched junction bases: 7. The CDR3 length is 15 residues.